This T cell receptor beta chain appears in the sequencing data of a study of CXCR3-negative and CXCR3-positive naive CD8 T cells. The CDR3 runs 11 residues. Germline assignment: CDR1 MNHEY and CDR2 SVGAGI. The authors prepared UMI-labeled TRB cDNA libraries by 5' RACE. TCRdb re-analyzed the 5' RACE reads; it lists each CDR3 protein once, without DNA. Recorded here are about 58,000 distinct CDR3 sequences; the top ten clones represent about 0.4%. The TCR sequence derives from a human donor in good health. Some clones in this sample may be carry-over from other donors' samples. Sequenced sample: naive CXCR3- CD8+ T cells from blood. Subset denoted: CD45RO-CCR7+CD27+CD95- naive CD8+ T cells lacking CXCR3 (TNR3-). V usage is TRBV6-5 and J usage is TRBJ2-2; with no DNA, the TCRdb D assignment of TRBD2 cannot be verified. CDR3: CASMRDGELFF.